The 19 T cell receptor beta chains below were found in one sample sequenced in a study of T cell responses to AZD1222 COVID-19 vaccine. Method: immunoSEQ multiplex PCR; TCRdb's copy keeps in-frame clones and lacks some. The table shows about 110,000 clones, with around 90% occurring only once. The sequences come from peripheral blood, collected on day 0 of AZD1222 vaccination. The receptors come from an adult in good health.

Here the CDR3 DNA reads TGTGCCAGCAGCGTAGACGTTCCGAACACCGGGGAGCTGTTTTTT. This codes for CASSVDVPNTGELFF. V gene TRBV9 combines with J gene TRBJ2-2; D remains unclear. CDR3 length equals 15 residues. The V end lost 0 bases, the J end lost 0 bases, and 6 bases lay between the germline ends. From germline, CDR1 is SGDLS and CDR2 YYNGEE.

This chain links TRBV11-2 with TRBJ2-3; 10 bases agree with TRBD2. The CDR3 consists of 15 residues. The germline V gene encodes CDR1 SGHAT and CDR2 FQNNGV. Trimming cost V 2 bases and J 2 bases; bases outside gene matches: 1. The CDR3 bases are TGTGCCAGCAGCTTACTAGCGGGGGTCACAGATACGCAGTATTTT. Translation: CASSLLAGVTDTQYF. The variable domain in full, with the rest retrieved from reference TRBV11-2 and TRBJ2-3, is EAGVAQSPRYKIIEKRQSVAFWCNPISGHATLYWYQQILGQGPKLLIQFQNNGVVDDSQLPKDRFSAERLKGVDSTLKIQPAKLEDSAVYLCASSLLAGVTDTQYFGPGTRLTVL.

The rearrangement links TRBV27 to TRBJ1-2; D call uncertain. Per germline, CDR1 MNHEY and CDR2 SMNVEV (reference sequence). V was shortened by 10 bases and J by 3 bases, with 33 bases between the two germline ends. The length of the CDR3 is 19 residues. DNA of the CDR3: TGTGCCACCCGGAGGCGCTTTCAGAGATTGGCAGTAGTGGACTATGGCTACACCTTC. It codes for CATRRRFQRLAVVDYGYTF.

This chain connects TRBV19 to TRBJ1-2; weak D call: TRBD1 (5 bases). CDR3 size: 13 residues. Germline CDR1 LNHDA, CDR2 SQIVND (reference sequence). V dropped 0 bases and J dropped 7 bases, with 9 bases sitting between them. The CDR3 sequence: CASSIDRGSGYTF. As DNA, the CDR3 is TGTGCCAGTAGTATAGATAGGGGAAGTGGCTACACCTTC.

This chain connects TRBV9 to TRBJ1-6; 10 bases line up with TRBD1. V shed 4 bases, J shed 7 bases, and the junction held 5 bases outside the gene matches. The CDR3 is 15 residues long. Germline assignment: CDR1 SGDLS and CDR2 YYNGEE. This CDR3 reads CASSPGQGKNSPLHF. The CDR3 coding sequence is TGTGCCAGCAGCCCGGGACAGGGGAAGAATTCACCCCTCCACTTT.

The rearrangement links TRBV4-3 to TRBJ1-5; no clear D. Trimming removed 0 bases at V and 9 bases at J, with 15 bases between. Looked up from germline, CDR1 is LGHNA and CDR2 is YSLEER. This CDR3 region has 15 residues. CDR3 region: CASSQDVGGFGPQHF. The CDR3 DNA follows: TGCGCCAGCAGCCAAGATGTGGGCGGATTCGGGCCCCAGCATTTT.

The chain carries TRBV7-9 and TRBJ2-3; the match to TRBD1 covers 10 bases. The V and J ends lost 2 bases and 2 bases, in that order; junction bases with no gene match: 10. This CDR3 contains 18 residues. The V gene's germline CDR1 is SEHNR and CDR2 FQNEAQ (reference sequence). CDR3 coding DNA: TGTGCCAGCAGCTTACTACCGGGACAGGGGAGTAACACAGATACGCAGTATTTT. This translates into CASSLLPGQGSNTDTQYF.

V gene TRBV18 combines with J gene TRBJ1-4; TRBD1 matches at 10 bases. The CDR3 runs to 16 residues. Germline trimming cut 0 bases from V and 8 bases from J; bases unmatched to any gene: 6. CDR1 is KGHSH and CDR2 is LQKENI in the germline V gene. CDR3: CASSPPTGGVYEKLFF. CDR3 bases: TGTGCCAGCTCACCACCGACAGGGGGCGTGTACGAAAAACTGTTTTTT.

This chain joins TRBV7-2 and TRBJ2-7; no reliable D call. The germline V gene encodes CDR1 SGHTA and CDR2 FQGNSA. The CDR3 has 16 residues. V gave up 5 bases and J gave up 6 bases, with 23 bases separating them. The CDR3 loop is CASSPSRALLTGEQYF. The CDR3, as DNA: TGTGCCAGCAGCCCCTCTAGGGCTCTCCTGACGGGCGAGCAGTACTTC. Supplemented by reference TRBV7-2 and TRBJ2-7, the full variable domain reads GAGVSQSPSNKVTEKGKDVELRCDPISGHTALYWYRQSLGQGLEFLIYFQGNSAPDKSGLPSDRFSAERTGGSVSTLTIQRTQQEDSAVYLCASSPSRALLTGEQYFGPGTRLTVT.

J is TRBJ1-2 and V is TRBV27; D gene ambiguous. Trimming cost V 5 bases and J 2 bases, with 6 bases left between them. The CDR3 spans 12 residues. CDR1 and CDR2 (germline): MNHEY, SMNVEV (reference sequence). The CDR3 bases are TGTGCCAGCAGTGCAGACAACTATGGCTACACCTTC. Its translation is CASSADNYGYTF.

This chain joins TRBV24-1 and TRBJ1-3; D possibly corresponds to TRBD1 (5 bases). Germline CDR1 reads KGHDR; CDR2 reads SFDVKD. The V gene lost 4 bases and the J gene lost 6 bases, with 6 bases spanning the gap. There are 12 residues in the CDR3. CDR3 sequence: CATSEGENTIYF. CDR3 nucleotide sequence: TGTGCCACCAGTGAAGGGGAAAACACCATATATTTT.

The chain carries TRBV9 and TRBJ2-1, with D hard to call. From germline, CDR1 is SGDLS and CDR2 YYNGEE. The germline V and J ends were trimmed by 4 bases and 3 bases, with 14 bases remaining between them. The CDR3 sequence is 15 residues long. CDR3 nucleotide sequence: TGTGCCAGCAGCTCCCTTGGCGGAGACTACAATGAGCAGTTCTTC. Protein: CASSSLGGDYNEQFF.

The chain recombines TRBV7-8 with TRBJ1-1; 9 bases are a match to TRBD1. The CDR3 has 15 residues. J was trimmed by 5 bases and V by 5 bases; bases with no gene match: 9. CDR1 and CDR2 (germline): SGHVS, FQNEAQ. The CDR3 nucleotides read TGTGCCAGCAGCCGAGACGGACAGGGGTCAACTGAAGCTTTCTTT. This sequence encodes CASSRDGQGSTEAFF.

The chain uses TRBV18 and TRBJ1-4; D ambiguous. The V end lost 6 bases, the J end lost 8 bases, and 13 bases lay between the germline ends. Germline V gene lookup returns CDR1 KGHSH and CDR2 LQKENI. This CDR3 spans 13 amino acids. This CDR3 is CASSPALGEKLFF. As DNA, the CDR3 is TGTGCCAGCTCCCCGGCCCTGGGGGAAAAACTGTTTTTT.

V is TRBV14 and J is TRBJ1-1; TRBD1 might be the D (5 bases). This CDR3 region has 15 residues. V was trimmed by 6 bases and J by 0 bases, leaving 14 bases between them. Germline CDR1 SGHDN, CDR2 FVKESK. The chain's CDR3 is CASSRIDRLNTEAFF. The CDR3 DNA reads TGTGCCAGCAGTCGGATAGACAGACTGAACACTGAAGCTTTCTTT.

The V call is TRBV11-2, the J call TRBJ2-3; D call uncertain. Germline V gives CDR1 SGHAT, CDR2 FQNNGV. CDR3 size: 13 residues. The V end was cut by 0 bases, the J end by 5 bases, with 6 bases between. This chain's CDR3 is CASSLDQGDTQYF. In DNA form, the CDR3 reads TGTGCCAGCAGCTTAGATCAAGGAGATACGCAGTATTTT. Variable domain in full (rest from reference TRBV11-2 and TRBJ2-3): EAGVAQSPRYKIIEKRQSVAFWCNPISGHATLYWYQQILGQGPKLLIQFQNNGVVDDSQLPKDRFSAERLKGVDSTLKIQPAKLEDSAVYLCASSLDQGDTQYFGPGTRLTVL.

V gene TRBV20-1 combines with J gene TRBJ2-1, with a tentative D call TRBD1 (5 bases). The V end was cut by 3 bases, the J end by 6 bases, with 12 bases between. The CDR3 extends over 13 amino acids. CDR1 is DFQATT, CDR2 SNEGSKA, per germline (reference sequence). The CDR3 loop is CSASWGFPNEQFF. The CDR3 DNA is TGCAGTGCTAGTTGGGGCTTCCCCAATGAGCAGTTCTTC.

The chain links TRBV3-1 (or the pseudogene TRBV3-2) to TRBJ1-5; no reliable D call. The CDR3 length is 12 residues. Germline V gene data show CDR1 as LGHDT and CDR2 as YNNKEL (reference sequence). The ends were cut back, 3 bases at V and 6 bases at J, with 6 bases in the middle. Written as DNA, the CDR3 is TGTGCCAGCAGCCAGCAGAGTCAGCCCCAGCATTTT. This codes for CASSQQSQPQHF.

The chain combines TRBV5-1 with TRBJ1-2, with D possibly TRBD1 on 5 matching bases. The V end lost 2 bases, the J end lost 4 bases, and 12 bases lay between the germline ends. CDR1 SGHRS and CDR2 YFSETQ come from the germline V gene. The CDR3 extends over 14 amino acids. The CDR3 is CASSLARDLYGYTF. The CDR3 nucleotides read TGCGCCAGCAGCTTAGCCAGGGATCTCTATGGCTACACCTTC.